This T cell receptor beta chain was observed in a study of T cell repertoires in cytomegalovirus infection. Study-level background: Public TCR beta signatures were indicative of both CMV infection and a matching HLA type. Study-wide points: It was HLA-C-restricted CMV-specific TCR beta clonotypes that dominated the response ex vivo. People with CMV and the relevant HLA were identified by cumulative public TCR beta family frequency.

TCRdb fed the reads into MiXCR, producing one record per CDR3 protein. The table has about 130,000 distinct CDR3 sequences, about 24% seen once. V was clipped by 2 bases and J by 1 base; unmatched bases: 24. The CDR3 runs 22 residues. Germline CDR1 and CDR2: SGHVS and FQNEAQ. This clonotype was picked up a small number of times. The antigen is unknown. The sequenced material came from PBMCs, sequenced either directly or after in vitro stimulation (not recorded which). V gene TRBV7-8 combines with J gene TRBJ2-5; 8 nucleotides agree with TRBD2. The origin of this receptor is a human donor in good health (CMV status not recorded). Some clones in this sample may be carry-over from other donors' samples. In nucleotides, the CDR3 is TGTGCCAGCAGCTTAAGTCCGTGGATTAGCGGGATGCCGGGGCTCACCCAAGAGACCCAGTACTTC. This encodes CASSLSPWISGMPGLTQETQYF.